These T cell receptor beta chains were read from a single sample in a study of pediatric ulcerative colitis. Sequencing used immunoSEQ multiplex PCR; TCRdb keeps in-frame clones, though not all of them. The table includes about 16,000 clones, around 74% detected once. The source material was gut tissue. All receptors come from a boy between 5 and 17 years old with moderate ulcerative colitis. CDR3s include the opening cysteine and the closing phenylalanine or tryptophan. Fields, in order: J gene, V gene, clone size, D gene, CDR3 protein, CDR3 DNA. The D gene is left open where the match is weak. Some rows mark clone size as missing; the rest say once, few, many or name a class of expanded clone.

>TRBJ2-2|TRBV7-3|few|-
CASSPYRTGELFF
TGTGCCAGCAGCCCCTATAGGACCGGGGAGCTGTTTTTT
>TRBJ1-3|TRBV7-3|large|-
CASNYGNTIYF
TGTGCCAGCAATTATGGAAACACCATATATTTT
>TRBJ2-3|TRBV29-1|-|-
CSVSSTDTQYF
TGCAGCGTTTCTAGCACAGATACGCAGTATTTT
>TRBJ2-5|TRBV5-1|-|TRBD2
CASSLVSGRVETQYF
TGCGCCAGCAGCTTGGTATCCGGGAGGGTGGAGACCCAGTACTTC
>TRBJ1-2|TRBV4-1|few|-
CASSQDTGPYGYTF
TGCGCCAGCAGCCAAGATACAGGACCTTATGGCTACACCTTC
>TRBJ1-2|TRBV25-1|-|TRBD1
CASSVPTGDGYTF
TGTGCCAGCAGTGTACCCACAGGGGATGGCTACACCTTC
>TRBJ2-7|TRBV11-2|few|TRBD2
CASSQTGGYEQYF
TGTGCCAGCAGCCAAACGGGGGGCTACGAGCAGTACTTC
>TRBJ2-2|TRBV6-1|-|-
CASSESWPNTGELFF
TGTGCCAGCAGTGAGTCCTGGCCGAACACCGGGGAGCTGTTTTTT
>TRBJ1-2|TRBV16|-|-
CASSQGRGSSYTF
TGTGCCAGCAGCCAGGGCCGGGGAAGTAGCTACACCTTC
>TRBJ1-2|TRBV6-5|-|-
CASSYSGAGYGYTF
TGTGCCAGCAGTTACTCGGGGGCGGGTTATGGCTACACCTTC
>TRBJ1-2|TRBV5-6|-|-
CASSLGSRLDTF
TGTGCCAGCAGCTTGGGGTCCAGGCTCGACACCTTC
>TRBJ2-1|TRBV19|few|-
CASSTFLAQKYNEQFF
TGTGCCAGTAGTACATTCCTAGCGCAAAAATACAATGAGCAGTTCTTC
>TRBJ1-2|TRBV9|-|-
CASSARRRSDGYTF
TGTGCCAGCAGCGCGAGAAGGAGGTCTGATGGCTACACCTTC
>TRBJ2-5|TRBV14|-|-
CASSPFGRHGETQYF
TGTGCCAGCAGCCCGTTTGGGAGGCACGGAGAGACCCAGTACTTC
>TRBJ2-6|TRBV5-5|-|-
CASSLAGANVLTF
TGTGCCAGCAGCTTAGCTGGGGCCAACGTCCTGACTTTC
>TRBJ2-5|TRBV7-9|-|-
CASSLKQGGLETQYF
TGTGCCAGCAGCTTAAAACAGGGTGGTTTGGAGACCCAGTACTTC
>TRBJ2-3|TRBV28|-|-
CASNESGDRSDTQYF
TGTGCCAGCAACGAATCGGGGGATCGGTCAGATACGCAGTATTTT
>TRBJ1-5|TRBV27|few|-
CASSLGGFNQPQHF
TGTGCCAGCAGCCTGGGGGGGTTCAATCAGCCCCAGCATTTT
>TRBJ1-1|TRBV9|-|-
CASSVEGRGGDTEAFF
TGTGCCAGCAGCGTAGAAGGCAGGGGTGGGGACACTGAAGCTTTCTTT
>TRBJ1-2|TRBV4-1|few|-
CASSQDRGRTPYGYTF
TGCGCCAGCAGCCAAGATAGGGGAAGGACGCCGTATGGCTACACCTTC
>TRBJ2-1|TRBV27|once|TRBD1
CASSFQGAGEQFF
TGTGCCAGCAGTTTTCAGGGGGCGGGTGAGCAGTTCTTC
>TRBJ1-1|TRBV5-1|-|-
CASSLSPGQMNTEAFF
TGCGCCAGCAGCTTGAGCCCCGGACAAATGAACACTGAAGCTTTCTTT
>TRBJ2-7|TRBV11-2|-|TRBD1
CASSLEGTGSGEQYF
TGTGCCAGCAGCTTAGAGGGGACAGGGTCCGGCGAGCAGTACTTC